The 10 T cell receptor beta chains reported below all come from one sample, sequenced in a study of immune heterogeneity within non-small cell lung tumors. Each sample used around 600 ng of genomic DNA from bulk tumor tissue. Widely spaced biopsies, several per primary tumor, were obtained at surgery. The cohort was untreated, with newly diagnosed non-small cell lung cancer undergoing curative surgery. Multiplex PCR amplified the TCR beta CDR3 region. Its first round ran for approximately 10 cycles with 32 V and 13 J primers. TCRdb reanalysed the multiplex PCR reads using MiXCR and keeps one entry per CDR3 protein. The sample gives about 13,000 distinct CDR3 sequences, roughly 23% of which show up once; roughly an eighth is in the top ten. What was sequenced was lung tumor tissue. The receptors come from a man aged 45 to 65 with non-small cell lung cancer.

There are a few counts of this clonotype. Possible read error: a much larger clone is one base away. V usage is TRBV6-1 and J usage is TRBJ1-4, with D possibly TRBD1 on 6 matching bases. Germline values: CDR1 MNHNS, CDR2 SASEGT. CDR3 size: 11 residues. CDR3 coding DNA: TGTGCCGGCAGGGGTGGTGAAAAACTGTTTTTT. Its protein product is CAGRGGEKLFF.

This clonotype was found a few times. The V gene is TRBV7-6, the J gene TRBJ2-4; TRBD1 agrees at 9 bases. The CDR3 is made up of 16 amino acids. Germline V gene lookup returns CDR1 SGHVS and CDR2 FNYEAQ. The J segment lost 9 bases and the V segment lost 3 bases, leaving 12 bases of the junction unmatched. The CDR3 DNA is TGTGCCAGCAGCTTGCTAATACCGGGACAGGGTGGCATTCAGTACTTC. This encodes CASSLLIPGQGGIQYF.

The chain combines TRBV9 with TRBJ2-3; tentative D call: TRBD2 (5 bases). The V and J ends lost 0 bases and 1 base respectively, with 9 bases between them. Germline V gene lookup returns CDR1 SGDLS and CDR2 YYNGEE. The CDR3 sequence is 15 residues long. The CDR3 DNA follows: TGTGCCAGCAGCGTAGGTAGTAGCGGCACAGATACGCAGTATTTT. It codes for CASSVGSSGTDTQYF.

By its share, this clonotype is medium-sized (0.01 to 0.1%). The J gene is TRBJ2-3, the V gene TRBV6-1; D might be TRBD1 or TRBD2, each matching 5 bases. The germline CDR1 and CDR2 sequences are MNHNS and SASEGT. Trimming removed 6 bases at V and 0 bases at J, with 7 bases between. CDR3 length equals 13 residues. The DNA of the CDR3 is TGTGCCAGCAGGAGGGACAGCACAGATACGCAGTATTTT. Its protein is CASRRDSTDTQYF.

The CDR3 nucleotides read TGTGCCAGTACCTCTAGCGGGGGGTCCACCAAGCAGTTCTTC. This gives the protein CASTSSGGSTKQFF. This chain connects TRBV19 to TRBJ2-1, with 11 bases fitting TRBD2. The CDR3 sequence is 14 residues long. From germline, CDR1 is LNHDA and CDR2 SQIVND (reference sequence). With 7 bases clipped from V and 11 bases from J, the junction kept 10 bases outside the gene matches.

The genes are TRBV9 and TRBJ1-4; the match to TRBD1 covers 9 bases. Losses at the gene ends were 4 bases for V and 4 bases for J; bases not matched to a gene: 8. There are 16 residues in the CDR3. Germline CDR1 SGDLS, CDR2 YYNGEE. The CDR3 sequence: CASSPTPGQGNEKLFF. In nucleotides, the CDR3 is TGTGCCAGCAGCCCTACACCGGGACAGGGTAATGAAAAACTGTTTTTT.

A word on this clonotype: This sequence may be a read error, since a much larger clone differs from it by one base. The chain uses TRBV6-9 and TRBJ1-5; weak D call: TRBD1 (5 bases). The CDR3 sequence is 17 residues long. Trimming removed 3 bases at V and 2 bases at J, with 17 bases between. Germline V CDR1 and CDR2: MNHGY, SVAAGI. The CDR3: CASSYPDILRGNQPQHF. CDR3 DNA: TGTGCCAGCAGTTACCCGGACATTTTGAGAGGCAATCAGCCCCAGCATTTT.

This clonotype came up many times. The rearrangement uses TRBV20-1 and TRBJ1-1; TRBD1 might be the D (6 bases). Trimming shortened V by 5 bases and J by 3 bases, and 16 bases separated the two germline ends. The germline V gene has CDR1 DFQATT and CDR2 SNEGSKA (reference sequence). CDR3 length: 14 amino acids. The CDR3 protein is CSAQLNREDTEAFF. CDR3 coding DNA: TGCAGTGCTCAGCTTAACAGGGAAGACACTGAAGCTTTCTTT.

This clonotype qualifies as medium-sized. The chain uses TRBV28 and TRBJ1-2; 9 bases match TRBD1. The J segment lost 2 bases and the V segment lost 8 bases, leaving 9 bases of the junction unmatched. Germline V gene lookup returns CDR1 MDHEN and CDR2 SYDVKM. The CDR3 totals 15 residues. This CDR3 reads CASAGRDRANYGYTF. In nucleotides, the CDR3 is TGTGCCAGCGCGGGGAGGGACAGGGCGAACTATGGCTACACCTTC.

With respect to this clonotype: A much bigger clone sits one base away, suggesting this may be a read error. The chain has TRBV20-1 and TRBJ2-2; no reliable D call. CDR1 and CDR2 from the germline V gene are DFQATT and SNEGSKA (reference sequence). Trimming took 0 bases from V and 3 from J, leaving 11 bases between them. This CDR3 comprises 15 residues. CDR3 in amino acids: CSARDGCRYTGELFF. The CDR3 bases are TGCAGTGCTAGAGATGGCTGCAGATACACCGGGGAGCTGTTTTTT.